The source of this T cell receptor (beta chain) is a study of T-cell memory formation after mild COVID-19. Study at large: Clusters of TCRs were largely donor specific.

The sample holds many counts of this clonotype. Its antigen is unknown. Germline assignment: CDR1 SEHNR and CDR2 FQNEAQ (reference sequence). The CDR3 is made up of 14 amino acids. V gave up 7 bases and J gave up 7 bases, with 19 bases separating them. Study conclusions and caveats: While clones contracting from day 15 to 85 were balanced between CD4 and CD8, later expanders leaned CD4+.

TCRdb reprocessed the 5' RACE reads via MiXCR and lists one record per CDR3 protein. The table shows 550,000 to 600,000 distinct CDR3 sequences, with 20% to 25% occurring only once. The sequenced sample was PBMCs or a T cell subset sorted from them (not recorded which). The receptor was isolated from an adult woman who had mild COVID-19 (a few samples of this study predate the infection). Cell type and time point are not known. The chain joins TRBV7-9 to TRBJ1-1, with D possibly being TRBD1 (5 bases). Written as DNA, the CDR3 is TGTGCCAGCACCTCCACGAGGGGTGGACTTGAAGCTTTCTTT. Protein sequence: CASTSTRGGLEAFF.